This T cell receptor (beta chain) was captured by sequencing in a study of CD8+CD57+ T cells in acquired aplastic anemia. Whole-study context: CD4+ and CD8+ cells, once sorted, gave DNA averaging 3.2 ug. Healthy donors averaged around 10 million reads for CD4+ cells.

This clonotype was seen ten or more times. The study profiled TCR beta VDJ and CDR3 using genomic DNA as template. TCRdb passed the reads through MiXCR, listing each CDR3 protein once. The sample has some 170,000 distinct CDR3 sequences, around 40% seen once. Trimming shortened V by 3 bases and J by 2 bases, and 10 bases separated the two germline ends. The CDR3 runs 14 residues. Per the germline V gene, CDR1 is ENHRY and CDR2 is SYGVKD. This sequence joins TRBV10-3 and TRBJ1-1; D is possibly TRBD1 (5 bases). Material: sorted CD4+, CD8+, or CD8+CD57+ T cells (not recorded which) from PBMCs. The TCR was taken from a human donor in good health. CDR3 sequence reads: CAISEGVGNTEAFF. The DNA for the CDR3 is TGTGCCATCAGTGAAGGGGTAGGTAACACTGAAGCTTTCTTT.